These 17 T cell receptor beta chains share one sample of origin, sequenced in a study of blood T cell repertoires in COVID-19. TCRdb keeps only in-frame clones here, not all; method: immunoSEQ multiplex PCR. The table lists over 130,000 clones, 84% of them singletons, with 2.2% in the top ten. Input material: peripheral blood. All receptors come from a man between 65 and 85 years old with acute or convalescent COVID-19.

The chain is built from TRBV2 and TRBJ1-2; maybe TRBD1 (5 bases). V lost 8 bases, J lost 6 bases, and 13 bases lay in between. This CDR3 contains 12 residues. CDR1 and CDR2 (germline): SNHLY, FYNNEI. DNA of the CDR3: TGTGCCAGCGGGGGGACGACCAATGGCTACACCTTC. It yields the protein CASGGTTNGYTF.

CDR3 bases: TGCGCCAGCAGCTCCGCCTACCCGGGCTACGAGCAGTACTTC. This gives the protein CASSSAYPGYEQYF. J is TRBJ2-7 and V is TRBV5-1; unclear D gene. This CDR3 region has 14 residues. Looked up from germline, CDR1 is SGHRS and CDR2 is YFSETQ. Trimming shortened V by 3 bases and J by 3 bases, and 13 bases separated the two germline ends. Based on the CDR3 plus reference TRBV5-1 and TRBJ2-7, the full variable domain is KAGVTQTPRYLIKTRGQQVTLSCSPISGHRSVSWYQQTPGQGLQFLFEYFSETQRNKGNFPGRFSGRQFSNSRSEMNVSTLELGDSALYLCASSSAYPGYEQYFGPGTRLTVT.

Concerning this clone: Relative to the germline gene, one junction end is altered; a read error may explain this. This chain connects TRBV19 to TRBJ2-2, with TRBD2 matching 8 bases. CDR3 size: 11 residues. The germline CDR1 and CDR2 sequences are LNHDA and SQIVND (reference sequence). CDR3 nucleotide sequence: TGTGCCAGTAGTATCCGGGGGGGGCTGTTTTTT. Its translation: CASSIRGGLFF.

The count of this clone is one. J is TRBJ2-7 and V is TRBV5-1, with 9 nucleotides matching TRBD1. Trimming took 4 bases from V and 4 from J; bases not matched to a gene: 6. CDR1 is SGHRS and CDR2 is YFSETQ in the germline V gene. CDR3 length equals 14 residues. The CDR3 nucleotides are TGCGCCAGCAGCAGGACACAGGGGGCATACGAGCAGTACTTC. Amino acid sequence: CASSRTQGAYEQYF.

This sequence joins TRBV4-2 and TRBJ1-4; possibly TRBD1 for D (5 bases). Germline loops: CDR1 LGHNA, CDR2 YNFKEQ. The CDR3 runs 15 residues. Trimming stripped 4 bases from V and 3 bases from J, with 12 bases between. This CDR3 reads CASSLTSGANEKLFF. Written as DNA, the CDR3 is TGTGCCAGCAGCCTTACGTCGGGGGCTAATGAAAAACTGTTTTTT.

This clone was observed once. V is TRBV25-1 and J is TRBJ2-3, with D tentatively TRBD2 (5 bases). Trimming stripped 3 bases from V and 0 bases from J, with 10 bases between. The CDR3 has 15 amino acids. Looked up from germline, CDR1 is MGHDK and CDR2 is SYGVNS. The chain's CDR3 is CASSEGAGSTDTQYF. The CDR3 region has the DNA TGTGCCAGCAGTGAGGGAGCCGGTAGCACAGATACGCAGTATTTT.

The chain is built from TRBV19 and TRBJ2-1; 7 nucleotides agree with TRBD2. The trim removed 3 bases at V and 5 bases at J, leaving 7 bases unmatched. Germline V CDR1 and CDR2: LNHDA, SQIVND (reference sequence). This CDR3 is built from 15 residues. CDR3 sequence reads: CASSIMAGANNEQFF. CDR3 sequence (DNA): TGTGCCAGTAGTATTATGGCGGGAGCAAACAATGAGCAGTTCTTC.

This rearrangement joins TRBV6-1 to TRBJ1-1; TRBD1 matches 8 bases. The CDR3 is 15 amino acids. Per germline, CDR1 MNHNS and CDR2 SASEGT. The ends lost 2 bases at V and 1 base at J; junction bases unmatched: 3. CDR3 coding DNA: TGTGCCAGCAGTGAAAGACAGGGGAGGAACACTGAAGCTTTCTTT. Translation: CASSERQGRNTEAFF.

The chain combines TRBV18 with TRBJ1-1; D remains unclear. Trimming removed 2 bases from V and 5 bases from J, with 12 bases in between. The germline gives CDR1 KGHSH, CDR2 LQKENI. This CDR3 contains 14 residues. This chain's CDR3 is CASSPYREGTEAFF. The CDR3 nucleotides are TGTGCCAGCTCACCATACCGGGAAGGGACTGAAGCTTTCTTT. The full variable domain, rest sourced from reference TRBV18 and TRBJ1-1, is NAGVMQNPRHLVRRRGQEARLRCSPMKGHSHVYWYRQLPEEGLKFMVYLQKENIIDESGMPKERFSAEFPKEGPSILRIQQVVRGDSAAYFCASSPYREGTEAFFGQGTRLTVV.

Remarks on this clone: Other nucleotide sequences in the sample specify the same CDR3. V and J are TRBV28 and TRBJ2-3; the match to TRBD2 covers 8 bases. V lost 5 bases and J lost 0; bases outside the gene matches: 1. Germline V lookup: CDR1 MDHEN, CDR2 SYDVKM. The CDR3 has 14 amino acids. Written as DNA, the CDR3 is TGTGCCAGCAGTAGCGGGGGAAGCACAGATACGCAGTATTTT. This translates into CASSSGGSTDTQYF.

The V and J genes are TRBV3-1 (or the pseudogene TRBV3-2) and TRBJ2-5; TRBD2 aligns across 7 bases. This CDR3 is built from 14 residues. Germline loops: CDR1 LGHDT, CDR2 YNNKEL (reference sequence). V shed 5 bases and J 3 bases; nucleotides not matched to a gene: 6. CDR3 sequence: CASSGGGGEETQYF. The CDR3, as DNA: TGTGCCAGCAGCGGCGGGGGAGGAGAAGAGACCCAGTACTTC.

This chain links TRBV7-2 with TRBJ2-1; the match to TRBD2 covers 10 bases. The CDR3 sequence is 15 residues long. J gave up 13 bases and V 5 bases, and 14 bases lay outside the gene matches. CDR1 and CDR2 (germline): SGHTA, FQGNSA. Here the CDR3 reads CASSQGGASGSIQFF. The CDR3 DNA is TGTGCCAGCAGCCAGGGCGGGGCTAGCGGGAGTATACAGTTCTTC.

The chain carries TRBV7-3 and TRBJ2-1; 12 positions match TRBD2. The germline CDR1 and CDR2 sequences are SGHTA and FQGTGA. V dropped 2 bases and J dropped 13; count of bases not matched to a gene: 12. This CDR3 region has 16 residues. The CDR3: CASSLGGSTSGRHQFF. The CDR3 nucleotides are TGTGCCAGCAGCTTAGGGGGAAGTACTAGCGGGAGGCACCAGTTCTTC.

This chain joins TRBV9 and TRBJ2-6, with 7 bases matching TRBD1. The CDR3 runs to 18 residues. Losses at the gene ends were 4 bases for V and 0 bases for J; bases not matched to a gene: 10. Per germline, CDR1 SGDLS and CDR2 YYNGEE. Here the CDR3 reads CASSLYLQGSSGANVLTF. In nucleotides, the CDR3 is TGTGCCAGCAGCTTATACTTACAGGGGAGCTCTGGGGCCAACGTCCTGACTTTC.

The sample holds many counts of this clone. Here the CDR3 reads CASSEAAGQGHEQYF. DNA of the CDR3: TGTGCCAGCAGTGAAGCGGCGGGACAGGGTCACGAGCAGTACTTC. The chain joins TRBV2 to TRBJ2-7; TRBD1 matches 9 bases. Trimming took 0 bases from V and 5 from J; bases not matched to a gene: 5. Germline CDR1 SNHLY, CDR2 FYNNEI. This CDR3 comprises 15 residues.

CDR3 in DNA: TGTGCCAGCAGCCAAAACCCGACAGGGGAGGAGACCCAGTACTTC. Amino acids: CASSQNPTGEETQYF. The V call is TRBV3-1 (or the pseudogene TRBV3-2), the J call TRBJ2-5; 8 nucleotides align to TRBD1. The CDR3 is 15 residues long. V trimming: 2 bases; J trimming: 5 bases; junction bases outside the gene matches: 7. The V gene's germline CDR1 is LGHDT and CDR2 YNNKEL (reference sequence).

The V gene is TRBV7-9, the J gene TRBJ2-7, with D perhaps TRBD2 (5 bases). CDR1 and CDR2 (germline): SEHNR, FQNEAQ (reference sequence). Trimming pared 5 bases from V and 2 bases from J, leaving 7 bases between. The CDR3 is 12 residues long. The CDR3 spells CASSGSTYEQYF. The DNA for the CDR3 is TGTGCCAGCAGCGGGAGCACCTACGAGCAGTACTTC.